These T cell receptor beta chains were read from a single sample in a study of graft-versus-host responses after intestinal transplantation. Profiling relied on immunoSEQ multiplex PCR, and the TCRdb table lists in-frame clones only, not all of them. This sample yields 20,000 to 25,000 clones, of which roughly 44% are seen a single time; 1.3% to 1.5% belongs to the top ten. The sequencing here drew on alloreactive CD8+ T cells from a mixed lymphocyte reaction culture, taken before transplantation. These receptors were obtained from a human patient who was an organ donor for intestinal transplantation. CDR3s include the opening cysteine and the closing phenylalanine or tryptophan. The D gene is left open where the match is weak. Size tells how often a clone was seen (once, few, many) or the class of an expanded clone, and some rows leave it out.

.	TRBV4-1	.	TRBJ1-5	TGCGCCAGCAGCCAAGAGGAGGAAGACACTTGGGAGCCCCAGCATTTT	CASSQEEEDTWEPQHF
few	TRBV27	TRBD1	TRBJ2-2	TGTGCCAGCAGTTTAACAGGGGGCACCGGGGAGCTGTTTTTT	CASSLTGGTGELFF
few	TRBV5-4	.	TRBJ1-3	TGCGCCAGCAGCCAAGACAGAGGGATTGGAAACACCATATATTTT	CASSQDRGIGNTIYF
.	TRBV6-6	.	TRBJ2-7	TGTGCCAGCAGTTATTCCTCCCCTTCCTACGAGCAGTACTTC	CASSYSSPSYEQYF
.	TRBV15	TRBD1	TRBJ2-4	TGTGCCACCAGCGGCCACAGGGGAGCGGCCAAAAACATTCAGTACTTC	CATSGHRGAAKNIQYF
few	TRBV2	.	TRBJ2-7	TGTGCCAGCAGTGAATACAGCTCCTACGAGCAGTACTTC	CASSEYSSYEQYF
.	TRBV5-4	TRBD1	TRBJ2-7	TGTGCCAGCAGCTTAGGGACAGGGACCTACGAGCAGTACTTC	CASSLGTGTYEQYF
few	TRBV28	.	TRBJ1-2	TGTGCCTGCACCTACATAGGGAGTAACTATGGCTACACCTTC	CACTYIGSNYGYTF
.	TRBV5-5	.	TRBJ2-1	TGTGCCAGCAGCTTGTCGGCGAGAGGTAGCTACAATGAGCAGTTCTTC	CASSLSARGSYNEQFF
.	TRBV5-3	.	TRBJ1-2	TGTGCCAGAAGCTTGGGTCGGCTTCGGAAGGGCTACACCTTC	CARSLGRLRKGYTF
.	TRBV27	.	TRBJ2-7	TGTGCCAGCAGTTTGTCTCACGGGGTCTACGAGCAGTACTTC	CASSLSHGVYEQYF
.	TRBV4-1	TRBD2	TRBJ2-1	TGCGCCAGCAGCCAAGATGGACTAGCGGGACCCAATGAGCAGTTCTTC	CASSQDGLAGPNEQFF
.	TRBV19	.	TRBJ2-7	TGTGCCAGTAGTACCCGCGGCTTCGTTATCTACGAGCAGTACTTC	CASSTRGFVIYEQYF
many	TRBV6-1	TRBD1	TRBJ2-7	TGTGCCAGCAGTTTCGGGACAGGGTCCATCGAGCAGTACTTC	CASSFGTGSIEQYF
.	TRBV4-1	TRBD2	TRBJ2-7	TGCGCCAGCAGCCCAGAGGGGCTAGCGGGCGCCTACGAGCAGTACTTC	CASSPEGLAGAYEQYF
once	TRBV5-6	.	TRBJ2-5	TGTGGCGGCAGCTTGGTTGACAGCGAGACCCAGTACTTC	CGGSLVDSETQYF
.	TRBV5-4	.	TRBJ2-7	TGTGCCAGCAGCTTTGGTGGGACTTCCTACGAGCAGTACTTC	CASSFGGTSYEQYF
.	TRBV6-1	.	TRBJ1-3	TGTGCCAGCAGTGAGCAGGGTTTTGTGAACACCATATATTTT	CASSEQGFVNTIYF
.	TRBV11-2	TRBD2	TRBJ2-2	TGTGCCAGCAGCTTATTTTGGGGGGGAAAGGACACCGGGGAGCTGTTTTTT	CASSLFWGGKDTGELFF
.	TRBV6-6	.	TRBJ1-1	TGTGCCAGCAGGAAGGGCACTGAAGCTTTCTTT	CASRKGTEAFF
few	TRBV7-9	TRBD2	TRBJ2-5	TGTGCCAGCAGCTTTAGCGGGAGGGCTAAAAGAGAGACCCAGTACTTC	CASSFSGRAKRETQYF
few	TRBV4-2	TRBD2	TRBJ2-1	TGTGCCAGCAGCCCAAGGACTAGAAATAGCGCACCTGAGCAGTTCTTC	CASSPRTRNSAPEQFF
.	TRBV27	TRBD1	TRBJ2-5	TGTGCCAGCAGTCCACACTATCAATGGGACAGGCCGGCGGAGACCCAGTACTTC	CASSPHYQWDRPAETQYF
.	TRBV9	.	TRBJ2-7	TGTGCCAGCAGCGTAGACAGTAGCTCCTACGAGCAGTACTTC	CASSVDSSSYEQYF
.	TRBV5-6	TRBD1	TRBJ1-2	TGTGCCAGCAGCTCTCTCCTAAGGGGGCGAGTGTTCTATGGCTACACCTTC	CASSSLLRGRVFYGYTF
few	TRBV9	.	TRBJ2-1	TGTGCCAGCAGCGTAGAACCGGCCCCGTACAATGAGCAGTTCTTC	CASSVEPAPYNEQFF